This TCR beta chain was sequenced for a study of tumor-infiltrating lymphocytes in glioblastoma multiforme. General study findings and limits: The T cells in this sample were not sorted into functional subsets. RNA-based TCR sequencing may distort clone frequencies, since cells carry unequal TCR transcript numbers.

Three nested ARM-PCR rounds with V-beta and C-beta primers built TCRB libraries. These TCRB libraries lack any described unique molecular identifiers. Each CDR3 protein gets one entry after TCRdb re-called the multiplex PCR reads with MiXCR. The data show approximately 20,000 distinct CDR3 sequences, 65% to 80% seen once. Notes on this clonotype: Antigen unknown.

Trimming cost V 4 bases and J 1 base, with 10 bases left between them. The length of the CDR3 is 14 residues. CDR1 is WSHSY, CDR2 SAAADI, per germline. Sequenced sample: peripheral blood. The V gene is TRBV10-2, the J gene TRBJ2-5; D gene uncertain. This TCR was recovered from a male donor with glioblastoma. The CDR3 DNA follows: TGCGCCAGCAGTGCTCAACGGTCCCAAGAGACCCAGTACTTC. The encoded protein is CASSAQRSQETQYF.